The entry that follows covers one TCR beta chain sequence. This sample was taken from a study of cytomegalovirus exposure and HLA in healthy donors. CDR3 length: 15 amino acids. Germline values: CDR1 SGDLS, CDR2 YYNGEE. With V trimmed by 3 bases and J by 5 bases, 9 bases remained unmatched. The PCR contained 60 Vbeta and 13 Jbeta primers. The assay was immunoSEQ multiplex PCR, and TCRdb's table has in-frame clones only and misses some. The sample records about 130,000 clones, 75% being singletons. This TCR was recovered from a man younger than 45 in good health and CMV-seronegative. The V call is TRBV9, the J call TRBJ2-5, with TRBD2 identical over 8 bases. What was sequenced was PBMCs. Here the CDR3 DNA reads TGTGCCAGCAGCGGCGGGGGGACCCTCGGGGAGACCCAGTACTTC. As protein: CASSGGGTLGETQYF.